The rows below give T cell receptor beta chains drawn from one sample of a study of cytomegalovirus exposure and HLA in healthy donors. TCRdb keeps only in-frame clones here, not all; method: immunoSEQ multiplex PCR. This table holds around 99,000 clones, under 85% found once. The material sequenced was PBMCs. The source of these receptors is a male donor in good health and CMV-seronegative. Each CDR3 is given with its conserved first and last residue. The D gene is left open where the match is weak. Part of the rows lack a size; the others show once, few, many or a class for expanded clones.

J gene: TRBJ2-3; D gene: .; V gene: TRBV28; clone size: .; CDR3 DNA: TGTGCCACCGGTTCAGGCACGGATACGCAGTATTTT; CDR3 protein: CATGSGTDTQYF
J gene: TRBJ2-7; D gene: .; V gene: TRBV29-1; clone size: .; CDR3 DNA: TGCAGCGTTCATTCGGGAGAAGGCTACGAGCAGTACTTC; CDR3 protein: CSVHSGEGYEQYF
J gene: TRBJ1-3; D gene: .; V gene: TRBV4-1; clone size: once; CDR3 DNA: TGCGCCAGCAGCCAAACAGGACCTTTCTCTGGAAACACCATATATTTT; CDR3 protein: CASSQTGPFSGNTIYF
J gene: TRBJ2-3; D gene: .; V gene: TRBV5-1; clone size: .; CDR3 DNA: TGCGCCAGCAGCTTGGGACCTTGGACGGAGGATTACACAGATACGCAGTATTTT; CDR3 protein: CASSLGPWTEDYTDTQYF
J gene: TRBJ1-5; D gene: TRBD1; V gene: TRBV12-5; clone size: .; CDR3 DNA: TGTGCTAGTGGTTTGGGCGGGACAGGGGGCATTCAGCCCCAGCATTTT; CDR3 protein: CASGLGGTGGIQPQHF
J gene: TRBJ1-1; D gene: .; V gene: TRBV19; clone size: .; CDR3 DNA: TGTGCCAGTAGTACCCCGGGACAACTGAACACTGAAGCTTTCTTT; CDR3 protein: CASSTPGQLNTEAFF
J gene: TRBJ1-4; D gene: .; V gene: TRBV7-9; clone size: .; CDR3 DNA: TGTGCCAGCAGCTCACCGAGGGTAGGGAATGAAAAACTGTTTTTT; CDR3 protein: CASSSPRVGNEKLFF
J gene: TRBJ2-7; D gene: TRBD1; V gene: TRBV28; clone size: few; CDR3 DNA: TGTGCCAGCACCAGAGGGGACAGGGACGAGCAGTACTTC; CDR3 protein: CASTRGDRDEQYF
J gene: TRBJ2-7; D gene: TRBD2; V gene: TRBV18; clone size: .; CDR3 DNA: TGTGCCAGCTCAGTGGGACTAGCGGAAGCCTACGTCGAGCAGTACTTC; CDR3 protein: CASSVGLAEAYVEQYF
J gene: TRBJ2-3; D gene: TRBD2; V gene: TRBV2; clone size: .; CDR3 DNA: TGTGCCAGCAAGAGAACGGGACTAGGGGTCACAGATACGCAGTATTTT; CDR3 protein: CASKRTGLGVTDTQYF
J gene: TRBJ1-1; D gene: TRBD1; V gene: TRBV6-4; clone size: .; CDR3 DNA: TGTGCCAGCAGTGGGTGGGGACAGGGTTCTTTCATGAACACTGAAGCTTTCTTT; CDR3 protein: CASSGWGQGSFMNTEAFF
J gene: TRBJ2-1; D gene: TRBD1; V gene: TRBV19; clone size: .; CDR3 DNA: TGTGCCAGTAGTATGACAGGGGGCGGTGAGCAGTTCTTC; CDR3 protein: CASSMTGGGEQFF
J gene: TRBJ2-7; D gene: TRBD1; V gene: TRBV5-6; clone size: .; CDR3 DNA: TGTGCCAGCAGCCGGGGACAGGCCTACGAGCAGTACTTC; CDR3 protein: CASSRGQAYEQYF
J gene: TRBJ2-1; D gene: TRBD2; V gene: TRBV10-3; clone size: .; CDR3 DNA: TGTGCCATCAGTGAGTCTCTGACTAGCGGGAGGGAACGCTACAATGAGCAGTTCTTC; CDR3 protein: CAISESLTSGRERYNEQFF
J gene: TRBJ2-7; D gene: .; V gene: TRBV5-1; clone size: .; CDR3 DNA: TGCGCCAGCAGCTTGGAATCGGGAGACTCCTACGAGCAGTACTTC; CDR3 protein: CASSLESGDSYEQYF
J gene: TRBJ1-5; D gene: TRBD1; V gene: TRBV30; clone size: .; CDR3 DNA: TGTGCCTGGACACAGGGGTGGGATCAGCCCCAGCATTTT; CDR3 protein: CAWTQGWDQPQHF
J gene: TRBJ1-2; D gene: .; V gene: TRBV9; clone size: .; CDR3 DNA: TGTGCCAGCAGCGCCAGGGTTAAAGGGGACTATGGCTACACCTTC; CDR3 protein: CASSARVKGDYGYTF
J gene: TRBJ1-4; D gene: .; V gene: TRBV5-4; clone size: .; CDR3 DNA: TGTGCCAGCAGCTCAAGGCAGGGGACGTGGGGAGCAACTAATGAAAAACTGTTTTTT; CDR3 protein: CASSSRQGTWGATNEKLFF
J gene: TRBJ2-1; D gene: .; V gene: TRBV19; clone size: .; CDR3 DNA: TGTGCCAGTAGTCCCTCTAATGGTGAGCAGTTCTTC; CDR3 protein: CASSPSNGEQFF
J gene: TRBJ2-7; D gene: TRBD2; V gene: TRBV9; clone size: .; CDR3 DNA: TGTGCCAGCAGCGTAGATGGGCGGACTAGCGTCGAGCAGTACTTC; CDR3 protein: CASSVDGRTSVEQYF
J gene: TRBJ2-5; D gene: TRBD1; V gene: TRBV2; clone size: .; CDR3 DNA: TGTGCCAGCAGTAGCAGGACAGGGGGTGAGACCCAGTACTTC; CDR3 protein: CASSSRTGGETQYF
J gene: TRBJ2-2; D gene: .; V gene: TRBV10-1; clone size: .; CDR3 DNA: TGCGCCAGCAGGATGACAGGCACCGGGGAGCTGTTTTTT; CDR3 protein: CASRMTGTGELFF
J gene: TRBJ2-7; D gene: TRBD1; V gene: TRBV27; clone size: .; CDR3 DNA: TGTGCCAGCAGTTTCGACAGGGTCCACGAGCAGTACTTC; CDR3 protein: CASSFDRVHEQYF
J gene: TRBJ2-7; D gene: .; V gene: TRBV5-1; clone size: once; CDR3 DNA: TGCGCCAGCAGCTCCGGCGGCGGCTACGAGCAGTACTTC; CDR3 protein: CASSSGGGYEQYF
J gene: TRBJ2-1; D gene: .; V gene: TRBV4-1; clone size: .; CDR3 DNA: TGCGCCAGCAGCCAAATGGGGCGAGCGGGCGGAGAGCAGTTCTTC; CDR3 protein: CASSQMGRAGGEQFF
J gene: TRBJ1-5; D gene: TRBD1; V gene: TRBV2; clone size: .; CDR3 DNA: TGTGCCAGCAGTGTGCAGGGGGGTCAGCCCCAGCATTTT; CDR3 protein: CASSVQGGQPQHF
J gene: TRBJ2-7; D gene: TRBD2; V gene: TRBV19; clone size: .; CDR3 DNA: TGTGCCAGTAGTGCCGGGACTAGTACCTACGAGCAGTACTTC; CDR3 protein: CASSAGTSTYEQYF
J gene: TRBJ2-2; D gene: .; V gene: TRBV2; clone size: .; CDR3 DNA: TGTGCCAGCACAGCTACGTTAGGACAGTACACCGGGGAGCTGTTTTTT; CDR3 protein: CASTATLGQYTGELFF
J gene: TRBJ1-2; D gene: .; V gene: TRBV29-1; clone size: .; CDR3 DNA: TGCAGCGTTCGCGAAGAAGGGGGTGGCTACACCTTC; CDR3 protein: CSVREEGGGYTF
J gene: TRBJ2-5; D gene: .; V gene: TRBV7-9; clone size: .; CDR3 DNA: TGTGCCAGCAGCCCCCCCGAGGTCCAAGAGACCCAGTACTTC; CDR3 protein: CASSPPEVQETQYF
J gene: TRBJ2-1; D gene: TRBD2; V gene: TRBV27; clone size: .; CDR3 DNA: TGTGCCAGCAGTTTTGGTAGCGGGACCAATGAGCAGTTCTTC; CDR3 protein: CASSFGSGTNEQFF
J gene: TRBJ2-1; D gene: .; V gene: TRBV9; clone size: .; CDR3 DNA: TGTGCCAGCAGCCCCGGGACTCTCTACAATGAGCAGTTCTTC; CDR3 protein: CASSPGTLYNEQFF
J gene: TRBJ2-5; D gene: .; V gene: TRBV25-1; clone size: .; CDR3 DNA: TGTGCCAGCAGTGTATTCGGGGGACCTAGGACCCAGTACTTC; CDR3 protein: CASSVFGGPRTQYF
J gene: TRBJ2-2; D gene: .; V gene: TRBV29-1; clone size: .; CDR3 DNA: TGCAGCGTTAGACGCCAGGGTAACACCGGGGAGCTGTTTTTT; CDR3 protein: CSVRRQGNTGELFF
J gene: TRBJ2-3; D gene: .; V gene: TRBV19; clone size: .; CDR3 DNA: TGTGCCAGTAGTATGTCCGGGATTAGCACAGATACGCAGTATTTT; CDR3 protein: CASSMSGISTDTQYF
J gene: TRBJ1-2; D gene: .; V gene: TRBV5-4; clone size: once; CDR3 DNA: TGTGCCAGCAGCAACGGACGGTCCTGGGAGGTATACTATGGCTACACCTTC; CDR3 protein: CASSNGRSWEVYYGYTF
J gene: TRBJ1-1; D gene: .; V gene: TRBV6-5; clone size: .; CDR3 DNA: TGTGCCAGCAGTTGGTCGGGGAACACTGAAGCTTTCTTT; CDR3 protein: CASSWSGNTEAFF
J gene: TRBJ1-2; D gene: .; V gene: TRBV5-6; clone size: .; CDR3 DNA: TGTGCCAGCAGCTTGCCGACAGGTGGAGCTAACTATGGCTACACCTTC; CDR3 protein: CASSLPTGGANYGYTF
J gene: TRBJ2-5; D gene: .; V gene: TRBV28; clone size: .; CDR3 DNA: TGTGCCAGCAATCATGGAGGGGAGACCCAGTACTTC; CDR3 protein: CASNHGGETQYF
J gene: TRBJ2-7; D gene: .; V gene: TRBV27; clone size: few; CDR3 DNA: TGTGCCAGCAGTTTACCCGCAGGGTTCTCCTACGAGCAGTACTTC; CDR3 protein: CASSLPAGFSYEQYF
J gene: TRBJ1-1; D gene: .; V gene: TRBV5-5; clone size: .; CDR3 DNA: TGTGCCAGCAGCTACAAACAGGTAGCTGTTGTCACTGAAGCTTTCTTT; CDR3 protein: CASSYKQVAVVTEAFF
J gene: TRBJ2-5; D gene: TRBD2; V gene: TRBV14; clone size: .; CDR3 DNA: TGTGCCAGCAGCCAAGACCGCGGGAGGAGGGAGACCCAGTACTTC; CDR3 protein: CASSQDRGRRETQYF
J gene: TRBJ1-1; D gene: .; V gene: TRBV5-4; clone size: .; CDR3 DNA: TGTGCCAGCAGTCTCGGGTTATGGACTGAAGCTTTCTTT; CDR3 protein: CASSLGLWTEAFF
J gene: TRBJ2-7; D gene: TRBD2; V gene: TRBV10-3; clone size: .; CDR3 DNA: TGTGCCATCAAGGGAGGGACTAGCGGGAGGTCAGACGAGCAGTACTTC; CDR3 protein: CAIKGGTSGRSDEQYF
J gene: TRBJ2-4; D gene: .; V gene: TRBV12-1; clone size: .; CDR3 DNA: TGTGCCAGCAGCCCCCGGACAGGGAGCATTCAGTACTTC; CDR3 protein: CASSPRTGSIQYF
J gene: TRBJ1-1; D gene: .; V gene: TRBV18; clone size: .; CDR3 DNA: TGTGCCAGCTCACCACTCAACCGGGCAGGGGATAACACTGAAGCTTTCTTT; CDR3 protein: CASSPLNRAGDNTEAFF
J gene: TRBJ2-7; D gene: .; V gene: TRBV6-4; clone size: .; CDR3 DNA: TGTGCCAGCAGTGACTCGAGGTTCGGCAGTAGCTACGAGCAGTACTTC; CDR3 protein: CASSDSRFGSSYEQYF
J gene: TRBJ2-5; D gene: TRBD2; V gene: TRBV4-1; clone size: .; CDR3 DNA: TGCGCCAGCAGCCAAGGAGTAGCGGGAGGGCCTCGTGAGACCCAGTACTTC; CDR3 protein: CASSQGVAGGPRETQYF
J gene: TRBJ1-3; D gene: TRBD1; V gene: TRBV6-5; clone size: few; CDR3 DNA: TGTGCCAGCAGCCTATCAGGGGGCTTTGGAAACACCATATATTTT; CDR3 protein: CASSLSGGFGNTIYF
J gene: TRBJ1-1; D gene: TRBD1; V gene: TRBV29-1; clone size: .; CDR3 DNA: TGCAGCGTTGGGGGACAGTTGAACACTGAAGCTTTCTTT; CDR3 protein: CSVGGQLNTEAFF
J gene: TRBJ2-3; D gene: TRBD2; V gene: TRBV5-4; clone size: .; CDR3 DNA: TGTGCCAGCAGCTTGTCTAGCGGGAGTGTACGACTTAGGGATACGCAGTATTTT; CDR3 protein: CASSLSSGSVRLRDTQYF
J gene: TRBJ2-2; D gene: TRBD2; V gene: TRBV4-2; clone size: .; CDR3 DNA: TGTGCCAGCAGCCAAGGGCTAGCGGGGGGGAACACCGGGGAGCTGTTTTTT; CDR3 protein: CASSQGLAGGNTGELFF
J gene: TRBJ2-1; D gene: .; V gene: TRBV13; clone size: .; CDR3 DNA: TGTGCCAGCAGCTTAGATCAAAGAGCAATACAGGGATTCAATGAGCAGTTCTTC; CDR3 protein: CASSLDQRAIQGFNEQFF
J gene: TRBJ1-4; D gene: TRBD1; V gene: TRBV7-6; clone size: .; CDR3 DNA: TGTGCCAGCAGCTCGAAGCACAGGGGAAGCAGTGAAAAACTGTTTTTT; CDR3 protein: CASSSKHRGSSEKLFF
J gene: TRBJ1-1; D gene: .; V gene: TRBV7-6; clone size: .; CDR3 DNA: TGTGCCAGCAGCTCAGGGTTGAACACTGAAGCTTTCTTT; CDR3 protein: CASSSGLNTEAFF
J gene: TRBJ2-5; D gene: .; V gene: TRBV18; clone size: .; CDR3 DNA: TGTGCCAGCTCACCACCTAGGAGCCAAGAGACCCAGTACTTC; CDR3 protein: CASSPPRSQETQYF
J gene: TRBJ1-4; D gene: .; V gene: TRBV2; clone size: .; CDR3 DNA: TGTGCCAGCAAACAGGTAGTCGGAGAAAAACTGTTTTTT; CDR3 protein: CASKQVVGEKLFF
J gene: TRBJ1-5; D gene: .; V gene: TRBV7-9; clone size: .; CDR3 DNA: TGTGCCAGCAGCTCGACAGTTAGCAATCAGCCCCAGCATTTT; CDR3 protein: CASSSTVSNQPQHF